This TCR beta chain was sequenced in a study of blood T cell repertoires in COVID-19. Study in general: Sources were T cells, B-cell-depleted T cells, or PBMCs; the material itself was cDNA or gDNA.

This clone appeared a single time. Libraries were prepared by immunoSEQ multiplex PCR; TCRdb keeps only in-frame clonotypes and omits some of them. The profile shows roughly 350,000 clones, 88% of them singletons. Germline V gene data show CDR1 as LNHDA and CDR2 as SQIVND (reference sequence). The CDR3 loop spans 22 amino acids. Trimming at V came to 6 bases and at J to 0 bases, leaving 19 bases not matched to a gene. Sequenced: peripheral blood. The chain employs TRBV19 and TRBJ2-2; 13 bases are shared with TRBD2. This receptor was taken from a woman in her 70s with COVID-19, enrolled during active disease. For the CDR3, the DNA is TGTGCCAGTAGACGACGACCCTGGACAACGACTAGCGGGGGGACGAACACCGGGGAGCTGTTTTTT. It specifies CASRRRPWTTTSGGTNTGELFF.